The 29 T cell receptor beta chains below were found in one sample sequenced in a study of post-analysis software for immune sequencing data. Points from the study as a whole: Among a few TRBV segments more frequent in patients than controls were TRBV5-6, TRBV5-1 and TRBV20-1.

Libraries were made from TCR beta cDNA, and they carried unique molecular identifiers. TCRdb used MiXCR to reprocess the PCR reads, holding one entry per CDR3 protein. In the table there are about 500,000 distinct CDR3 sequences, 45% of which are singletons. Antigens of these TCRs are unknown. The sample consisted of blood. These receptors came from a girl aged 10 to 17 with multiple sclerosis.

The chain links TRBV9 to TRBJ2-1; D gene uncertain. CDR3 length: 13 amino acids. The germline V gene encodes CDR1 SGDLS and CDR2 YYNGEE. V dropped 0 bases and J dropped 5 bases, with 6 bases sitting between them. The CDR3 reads CASSVGRHNEQFF. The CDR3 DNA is TGTGCCAGCAGCGTAGGGCGGCACAATGAGCAGTTCTTC. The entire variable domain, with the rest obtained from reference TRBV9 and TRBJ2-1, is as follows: DSGVTQTPKHLITATGQRVTLRCSPRSGDLSVYWYQQSLDQGLQFLIQYYNGEERAKGNILERFSAQQFPDLHSELNLSSLELGDSALYFCASSVGRHNEQFFGPGTRLTVL.

The DNA for the CDR3 is TGCGCCAGCAGCCAAGACCAGGAGGTGGGAAGTGACTATGGCTACACCTTC. Protein: CASSQDQEVGSDYGYTF. The chain links TRBV4-1 to TRBJ1-2, with no clear D. This CDR3 contains 17 residues. Trimming removed 0 bases from V and 3 bases from J, with 17 bases in between. Per the germline V gene, CDR1 is MGHRA and CDR2 is YSYEKL.

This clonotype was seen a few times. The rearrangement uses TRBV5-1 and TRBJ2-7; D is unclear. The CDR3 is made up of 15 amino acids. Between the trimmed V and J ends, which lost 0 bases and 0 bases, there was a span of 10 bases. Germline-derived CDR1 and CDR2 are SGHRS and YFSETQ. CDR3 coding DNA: TGCGCCAGCAGCTTGGGAGAGACCCCCTCCTACGAGCAGTACTTC. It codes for CASSLGETPSYEQYF.

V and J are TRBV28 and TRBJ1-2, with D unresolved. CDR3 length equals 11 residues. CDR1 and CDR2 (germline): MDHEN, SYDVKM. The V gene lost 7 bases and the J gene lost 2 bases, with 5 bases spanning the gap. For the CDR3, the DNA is TGTGCCAGCAACGAGAACTATGGCTACACCTTC. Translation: CASNENYGYTF.

Here the CDR3 DNA reads TGTGCCAGCTCACACCTGGGACAGGCCCATTACCTCGAGCAGTACTTC. Translating it yields CASSHLGQAHYLEQYF. V and J are TRBV18 and TRBJ2-5; 8 bases are shared with TRBD1. Gene TRBJ2-7 matches the end of the DNA better, so the J call may be wrong. Germline CDR1 KGHSH, CDR2 LQKENI. CDR3 size: 16 residues.

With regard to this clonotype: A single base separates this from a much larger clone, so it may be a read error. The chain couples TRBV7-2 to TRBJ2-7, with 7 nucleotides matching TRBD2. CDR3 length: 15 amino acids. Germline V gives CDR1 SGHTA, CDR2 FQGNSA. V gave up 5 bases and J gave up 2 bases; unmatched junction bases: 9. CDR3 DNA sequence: TGTGCCAGCAGCCTAGTCGGACGGGGGGCCTACGAGCAGTACTTC. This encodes CASSLVGRGAYEQYF. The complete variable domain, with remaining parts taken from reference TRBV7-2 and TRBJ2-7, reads GAGVSQSPSNKVTEKGKDVELRCDPISGHTALYWYRQSLGQGLEFLIYFQGNSAPDKSGLPSDRFSAERTGGSVSTLTIQRTQQEDSAVYLCASSLVGRGAYEQYFGPGTRLTVT.

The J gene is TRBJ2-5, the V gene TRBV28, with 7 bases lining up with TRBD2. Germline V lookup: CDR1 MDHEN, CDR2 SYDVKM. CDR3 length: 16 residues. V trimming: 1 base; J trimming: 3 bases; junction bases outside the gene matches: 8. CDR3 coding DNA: TGTGCCAGCAGTTTATCCCCCGGGCTAGCGGAAGAGACCCAGTACTTC. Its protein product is CASSLSPGLAEETQYF.

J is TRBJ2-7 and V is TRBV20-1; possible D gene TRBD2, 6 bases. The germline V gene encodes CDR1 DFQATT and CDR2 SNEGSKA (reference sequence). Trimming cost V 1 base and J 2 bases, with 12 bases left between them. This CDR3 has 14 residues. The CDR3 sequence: CSARVASAAYEQYF. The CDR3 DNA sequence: TGCAGTGCTAGAGTCGCTAGCGCGGCCTACGAGCAGTACTTC.

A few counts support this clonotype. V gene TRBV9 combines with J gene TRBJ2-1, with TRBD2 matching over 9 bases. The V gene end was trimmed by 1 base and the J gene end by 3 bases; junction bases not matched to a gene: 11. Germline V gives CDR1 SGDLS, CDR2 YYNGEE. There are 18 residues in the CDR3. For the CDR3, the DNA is TGTGCCAGCAGCGTAAGGGACCCTAGCGGGACCCTCTACAATGAGCAGTTCTTC. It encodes CASSVRDPSGTLYNEQFF.

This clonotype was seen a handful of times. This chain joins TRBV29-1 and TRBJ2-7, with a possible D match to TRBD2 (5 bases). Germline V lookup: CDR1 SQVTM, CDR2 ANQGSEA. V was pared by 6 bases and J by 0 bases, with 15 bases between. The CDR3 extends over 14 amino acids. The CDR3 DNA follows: TGCAGCGTAGGCGGAGGTCTGAGCTCCTACGAGCAGTACTTC. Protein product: CSVGGGLSSYEQYF.

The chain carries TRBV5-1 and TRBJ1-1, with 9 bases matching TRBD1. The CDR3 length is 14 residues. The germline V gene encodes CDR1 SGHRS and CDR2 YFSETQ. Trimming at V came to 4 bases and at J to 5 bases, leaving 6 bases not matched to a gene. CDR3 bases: TGCGCCAGCAGCGCAAACAGGGGGCAAACTGAAGCTTTCTTT. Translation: CASSANRGQTEAFF.

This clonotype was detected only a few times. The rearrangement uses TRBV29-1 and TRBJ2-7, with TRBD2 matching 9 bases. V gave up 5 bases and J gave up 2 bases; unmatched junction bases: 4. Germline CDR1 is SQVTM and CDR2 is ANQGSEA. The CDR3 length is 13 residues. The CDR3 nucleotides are TGCAGCGTTAGAGCGGGAGGTACCTACGAGCAGTACTTC. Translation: CSVRAGGTYEQYF.

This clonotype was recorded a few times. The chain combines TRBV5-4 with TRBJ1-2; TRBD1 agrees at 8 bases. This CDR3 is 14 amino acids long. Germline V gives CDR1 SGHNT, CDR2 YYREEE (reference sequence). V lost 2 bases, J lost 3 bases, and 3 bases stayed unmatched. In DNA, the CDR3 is TGTGCCAGCAGCTTAGGACAGGGCTACTATGGCTACACCTTC. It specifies CASSLGQGYYGYTF.

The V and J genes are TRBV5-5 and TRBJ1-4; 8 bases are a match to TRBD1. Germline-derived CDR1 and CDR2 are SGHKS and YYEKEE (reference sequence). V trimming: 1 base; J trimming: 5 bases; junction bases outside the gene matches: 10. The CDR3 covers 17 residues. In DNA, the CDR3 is TGTGCCAGCAGCTTGTTAGCCCCCAGGGGGCGGAATGAAAAACTGTTTTTT. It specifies CASSLLAPRGRNEKLFF.

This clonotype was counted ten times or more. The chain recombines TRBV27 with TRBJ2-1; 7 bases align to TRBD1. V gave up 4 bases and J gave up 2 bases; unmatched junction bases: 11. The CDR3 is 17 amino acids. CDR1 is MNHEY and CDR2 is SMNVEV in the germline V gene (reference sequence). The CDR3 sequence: CASSSKTGKNTYNEQFF. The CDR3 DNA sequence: TGTGCCAGCAGTTCGAAGACAGGGAAAAACACCTACAATGAGCAGTTCTTC.

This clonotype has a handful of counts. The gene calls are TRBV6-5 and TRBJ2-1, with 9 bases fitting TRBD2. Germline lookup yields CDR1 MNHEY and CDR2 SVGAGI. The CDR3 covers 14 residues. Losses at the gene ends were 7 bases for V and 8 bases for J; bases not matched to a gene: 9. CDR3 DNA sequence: TGTGCCAGCATCGAACTAGCGGGTAGCGATGAGCAGTTCTTC. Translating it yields CASIELAGSDEQFF.

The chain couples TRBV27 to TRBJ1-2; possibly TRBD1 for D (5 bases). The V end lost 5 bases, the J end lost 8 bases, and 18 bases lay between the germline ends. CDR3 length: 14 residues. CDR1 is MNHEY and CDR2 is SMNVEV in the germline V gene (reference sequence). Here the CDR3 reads CASSRGGTEMGYTF. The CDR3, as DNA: TGTGCCAGCAGTCGCGGCGGGACGGAAATGGGCTACACCTTC.

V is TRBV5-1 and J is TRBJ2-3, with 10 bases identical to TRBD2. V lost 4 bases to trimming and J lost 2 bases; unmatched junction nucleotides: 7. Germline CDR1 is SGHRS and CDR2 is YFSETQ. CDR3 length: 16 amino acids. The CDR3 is CASSPGLARVTDTQYF. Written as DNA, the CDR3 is TGCGCCAGCAGCCCGGGACTAGCGAGAGTCACAGATACGCAGTATTTT.

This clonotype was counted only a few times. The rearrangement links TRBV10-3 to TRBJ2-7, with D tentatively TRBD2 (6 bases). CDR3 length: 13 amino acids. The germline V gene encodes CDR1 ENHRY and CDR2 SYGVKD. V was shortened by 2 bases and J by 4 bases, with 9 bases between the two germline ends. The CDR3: CAISEAGLYEQYF. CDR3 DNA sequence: TGTGCCATCAGTGAGGCGGGGTTGTACGAGCAGTACTTC.

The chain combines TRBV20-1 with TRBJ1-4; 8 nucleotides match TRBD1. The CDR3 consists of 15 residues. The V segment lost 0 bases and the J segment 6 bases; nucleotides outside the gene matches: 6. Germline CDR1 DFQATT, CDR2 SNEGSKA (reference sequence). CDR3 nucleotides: TGCAGTGCTAGAGATCCCCGGACAGGGTATGAAAAACTGTTTTTT. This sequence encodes CSARDPRTGYEKLFF.

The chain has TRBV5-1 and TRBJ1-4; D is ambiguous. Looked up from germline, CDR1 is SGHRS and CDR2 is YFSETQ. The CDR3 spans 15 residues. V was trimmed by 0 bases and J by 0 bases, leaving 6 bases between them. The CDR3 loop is CASSLGRATNEKLFF. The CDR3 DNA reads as TGCGCCAGCAGCTTGGGACGAGCAACTAATGAAAAACTGTTTTTT.

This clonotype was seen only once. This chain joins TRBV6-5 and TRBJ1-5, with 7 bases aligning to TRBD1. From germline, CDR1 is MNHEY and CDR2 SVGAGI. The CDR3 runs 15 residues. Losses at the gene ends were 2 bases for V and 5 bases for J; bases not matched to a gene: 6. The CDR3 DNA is TGTGCCAGCAGTTACCGCGGGACAGTAGATCAGCCCCAGCATTTT. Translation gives CASSYRGTVDQPQHF.

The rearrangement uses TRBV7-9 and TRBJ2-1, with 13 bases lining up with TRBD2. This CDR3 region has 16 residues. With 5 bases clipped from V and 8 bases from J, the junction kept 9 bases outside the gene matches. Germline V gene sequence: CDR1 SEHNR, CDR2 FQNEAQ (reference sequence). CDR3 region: CASSRRTSGRFHEQFF. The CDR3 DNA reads TGTGCCAGCAGCCGCAGGACTAGCGGGAGATTTCATGAGCAGTTCTTC.

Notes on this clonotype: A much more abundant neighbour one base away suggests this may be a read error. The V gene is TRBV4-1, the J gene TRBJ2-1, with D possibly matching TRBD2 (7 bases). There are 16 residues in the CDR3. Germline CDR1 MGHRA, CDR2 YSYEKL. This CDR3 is CVSSQGREWSYNEQFF. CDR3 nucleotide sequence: TGCGTCAGCAGCCAGGGGCGGGAGTGGTCCTACAATGAGCAGTTCTTC.

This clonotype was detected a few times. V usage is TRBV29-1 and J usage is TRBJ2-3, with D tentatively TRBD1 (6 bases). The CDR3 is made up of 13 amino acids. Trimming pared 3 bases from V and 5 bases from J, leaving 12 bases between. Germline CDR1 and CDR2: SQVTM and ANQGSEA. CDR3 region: CSVDGQLRDTQYF. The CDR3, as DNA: TGCAGCGTTGACGGACAGTTACGAGATACGCAGTATTTT.

The chain's CDR3 is CASSWEGGRREQFF. The DNA of the CDR3 is TGTGCCAGCAGCTGGGAGGGCGGGAGACGGGAGCAGTTCTTC. The rearrangement joins TRBV7-2 to TRBJ2-1; 7 bases agree with TRBD2. Germline lookup yields CDR1 SGHTA and CDR2 FQGNSA. The CDR3 is 14 residues long. Germline trimming cut 4 bases from V and 10 bases from J; bases unmatched to any gene: 10.

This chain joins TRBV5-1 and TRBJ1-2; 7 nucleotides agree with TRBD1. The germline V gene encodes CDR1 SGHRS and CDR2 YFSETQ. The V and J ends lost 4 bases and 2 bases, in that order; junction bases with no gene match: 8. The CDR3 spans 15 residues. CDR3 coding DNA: TGCGCCAGCAGCCAAGAACAGGGGTTCAACTATGGCTACACCTTC. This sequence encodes CASSQEQGFNYGYTF.

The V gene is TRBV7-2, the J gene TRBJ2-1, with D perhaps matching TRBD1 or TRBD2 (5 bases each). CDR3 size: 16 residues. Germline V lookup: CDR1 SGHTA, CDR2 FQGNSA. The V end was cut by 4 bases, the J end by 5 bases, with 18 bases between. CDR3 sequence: CASSSWGFPLNNEQFF. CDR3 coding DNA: TGTGCCAGCAGCTCTTGGGGGTTTCCCTTAAACAATGAGCAGTTCTTC.

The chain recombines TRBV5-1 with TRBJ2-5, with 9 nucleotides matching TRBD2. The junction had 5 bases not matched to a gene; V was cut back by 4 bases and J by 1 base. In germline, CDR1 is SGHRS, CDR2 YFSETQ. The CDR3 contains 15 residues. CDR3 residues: CASSPRTSVQETQYF. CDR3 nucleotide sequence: TGCGCCAGCAGCCCACGGACTAGCGTCCAAGAGACCCAGTACTTC. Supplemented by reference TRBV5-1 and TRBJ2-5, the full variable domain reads KAGVTQTPRYLIKTRGQQVTLSCSPISGHRSVSWYQQTPGQGLQFLFEYFSETQRNKGNFPGRFSGRQFSNSRSEMNVSTLELGDSALYLCASSPRTSVQETQYFGPGTRLLVL.